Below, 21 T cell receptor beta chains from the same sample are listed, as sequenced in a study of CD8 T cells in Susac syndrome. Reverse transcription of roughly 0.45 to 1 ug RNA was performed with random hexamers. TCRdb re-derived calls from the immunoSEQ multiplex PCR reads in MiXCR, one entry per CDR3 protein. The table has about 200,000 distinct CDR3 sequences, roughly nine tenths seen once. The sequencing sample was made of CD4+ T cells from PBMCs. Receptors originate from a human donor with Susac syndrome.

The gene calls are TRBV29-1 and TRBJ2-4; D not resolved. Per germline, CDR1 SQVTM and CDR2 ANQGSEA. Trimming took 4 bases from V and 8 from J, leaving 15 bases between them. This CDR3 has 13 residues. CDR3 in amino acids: CSVVSGGGDIQYF. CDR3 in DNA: TGCAGCGTTGTATCCGGCGGTGGGGACATTCAGTACTTC.

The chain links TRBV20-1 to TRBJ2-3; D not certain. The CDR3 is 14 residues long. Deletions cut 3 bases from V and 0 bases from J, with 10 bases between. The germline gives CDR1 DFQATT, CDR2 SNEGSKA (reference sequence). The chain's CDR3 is CSASSPSSTDTQYF. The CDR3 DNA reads TGCAGTGCTAGTTCACCTTCCAGCACAGATACGCAGTATTTT.

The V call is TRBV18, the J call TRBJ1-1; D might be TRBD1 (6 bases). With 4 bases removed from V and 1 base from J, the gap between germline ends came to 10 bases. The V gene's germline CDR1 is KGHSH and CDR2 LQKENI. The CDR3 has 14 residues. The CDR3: CASSQATGNTEAFF. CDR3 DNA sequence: TGTGCCAGCTCACAAGCGACAGGGAACACTGAAGCTTTCTTT.

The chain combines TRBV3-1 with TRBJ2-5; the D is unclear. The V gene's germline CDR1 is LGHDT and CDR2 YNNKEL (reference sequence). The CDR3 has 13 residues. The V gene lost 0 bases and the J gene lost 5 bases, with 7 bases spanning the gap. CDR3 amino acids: CASSQDTAETQYF. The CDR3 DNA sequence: TGTGCCAGCAGCCAAGACACCGCCGAGACCCAGTACTTC.

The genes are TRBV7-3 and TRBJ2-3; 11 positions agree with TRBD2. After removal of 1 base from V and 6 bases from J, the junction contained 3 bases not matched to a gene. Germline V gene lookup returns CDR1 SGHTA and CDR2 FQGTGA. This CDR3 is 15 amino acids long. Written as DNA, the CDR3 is TGTGCCAGCAGCTTAAGGTCTAGCGGGAGGGATACGCAGTATTTT. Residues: CASSLRSSGRDTQYF.

CDR3 protein: CASSQLGQATYEQYF. Written as DNA, the CDR3 is TGTGCCAGCAGCCAACTAGGACAGGCCACCTACGAGCAGTACTTC. This chain joins TRBV14 and TRBJ2-7, with 7 positions matching TRBD1. The CDR3 extends over 15 amino acids. CDR1 SGHDN and CDR2 FVKESK come from the germline V gene. The V and J ends lost 2 bases and 2 bases, in that order; junction bases with no gene match: 6.

CDR3: CASGGQPSAFLFF. For the CDR3, the DNA is TGTGCCAGTGGGGGACAGCCTAGCGCGTTTTTGTTCTTC. V and J are TRBV19 and TRBJ2-1; TRBD1 is a possible D gene (7 bases). The V end was cut by 8 bases, the J end by 15 bases, with 23 bases between. Germline V gene sequence: CDR1 LNHDA, CDR2 SQIVND (reference sequence). CDR3 size: 13 residues.

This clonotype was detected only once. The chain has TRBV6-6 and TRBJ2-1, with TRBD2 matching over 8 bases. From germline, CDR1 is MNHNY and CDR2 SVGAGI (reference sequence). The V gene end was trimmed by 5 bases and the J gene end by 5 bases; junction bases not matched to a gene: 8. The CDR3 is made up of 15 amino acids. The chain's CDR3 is CASSPGTRVHNEQFF. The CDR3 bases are TGTGCCAGCAGTCCCGGGACTAGGGTCCACAATGAGCAGTTCTTC.

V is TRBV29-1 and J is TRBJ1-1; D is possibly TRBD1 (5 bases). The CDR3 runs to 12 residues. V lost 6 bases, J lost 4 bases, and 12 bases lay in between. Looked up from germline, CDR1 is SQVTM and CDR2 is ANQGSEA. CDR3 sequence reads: CSVVGGVTEAFF. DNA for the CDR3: TGCAGCGTCGTTGGAGGGGTCACTGAAGCTTTCTTT.

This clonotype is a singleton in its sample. CDR3 sequence: CASKITGDEKLFF. The CDR3 coding sequence is TGCGCCAGCAAGATCACAGGGGACGAAAAACTGTTTTTT. The chain uses TRBV4-1 and TRBJ1-4, with 7 bases matching TRBD1. This CDR3 region has 13 residues. Germline V gene sequence: CDR1 MGHRA, CDR2 YSYEKL. J lost 8 bases, V lost 7 bases, and 7 bases had no gene match.

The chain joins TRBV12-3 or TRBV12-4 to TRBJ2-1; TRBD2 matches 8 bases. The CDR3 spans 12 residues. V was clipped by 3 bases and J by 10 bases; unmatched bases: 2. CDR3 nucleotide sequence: TGTGCCAGCAGTTTGACGGGGGGGGAGCAGTTCTTC. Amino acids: CASSLTGGEQFF.

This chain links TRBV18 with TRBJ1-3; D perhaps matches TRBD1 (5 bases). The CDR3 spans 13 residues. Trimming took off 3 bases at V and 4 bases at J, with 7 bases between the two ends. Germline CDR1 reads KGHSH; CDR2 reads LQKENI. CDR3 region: CASSPGPGNTIYF. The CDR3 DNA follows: TGTGCCAGCTCACCGGGACCCGGAAACACCATATATTTT.

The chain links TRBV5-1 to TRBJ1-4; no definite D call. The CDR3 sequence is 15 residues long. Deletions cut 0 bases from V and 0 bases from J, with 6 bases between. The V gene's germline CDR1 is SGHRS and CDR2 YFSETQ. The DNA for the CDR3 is TGCGCCAGCAGCTTGGCCTCCACAACTAATGAAAAACTGTTTTTT. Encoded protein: CASSLASTTNEKLFF. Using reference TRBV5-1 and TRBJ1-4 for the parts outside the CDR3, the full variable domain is KAGVTQTPRYLIKTRGQQVTLSCSPISGHRSVSWYQQTPGQGLQFLFEYFSETQRNKGNFPGRFSGRQFSNSRSEMNVSTLELGDSALYLCASSLASTTNEKLFFGSGTQLSVL.

The chain's CDR3 is CASSSGDATDTQYF. CDR3 nucleotides: TGCGCCAGCAGTTCCGGGGATGCCACAGATACGCAGTATTTT. The rearrangement links TRBV5-1 to TRBJ2-3, with D possibly being TRBD2 (5 bases). The CDR3 is made up of 14 amino acids. V dropped 5 bases and J dropped 2 bases, with 12 bases sitting between them. The germline V gene encodes CDR1 SGHRS and CDR2 YFSETQ.

This chain's CDR3 is CASSWVAGDEQYF. The CDR3 DNA reads TGTGCCAGCAGTTGGGTGGCGGGGGACGAGCAGTACTTC. The rearrangement links TRBV12-3 or TRBV12-4 to TRBJ2-7; 7 nucleotides match TRBD2. The CDR3 is made up of 13 amino acids. V was pared by 4 bases and J by 5 bases, with 5 bases of the junction left unmatched.

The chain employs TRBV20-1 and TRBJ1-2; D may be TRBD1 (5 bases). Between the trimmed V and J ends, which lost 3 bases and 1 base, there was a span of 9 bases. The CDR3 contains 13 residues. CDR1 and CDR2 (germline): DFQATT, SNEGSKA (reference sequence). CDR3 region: CSASLGGNYGYTF. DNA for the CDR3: TGCAGTGCTAGTCTGGGGGGTAACTATGGCTACACCTTC.

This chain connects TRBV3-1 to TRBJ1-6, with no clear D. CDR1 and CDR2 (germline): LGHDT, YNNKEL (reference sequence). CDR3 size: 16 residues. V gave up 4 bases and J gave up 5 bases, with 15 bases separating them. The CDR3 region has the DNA TGTGCCAGCAGCCCGAGGCCAGGTCTACATAATTCACCCCTCCACTTT. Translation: CASSPRPGLHNSPLHF. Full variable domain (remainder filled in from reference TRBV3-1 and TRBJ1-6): DTAVSQTPKYLVTQMGNDKSIKCEQNLGHDTMYWYKQDSKKFLKIMFSYNNKELIINETVPNRFSPKSPDKAHLNLHINSLELGDSAVYFCASSPRPGLHNSPLHFGNGTRLTVT.

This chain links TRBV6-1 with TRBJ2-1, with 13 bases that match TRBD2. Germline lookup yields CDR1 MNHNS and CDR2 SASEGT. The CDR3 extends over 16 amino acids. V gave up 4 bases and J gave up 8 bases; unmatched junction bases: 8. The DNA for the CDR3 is TGTGCCAGCAGTGCTTTACTAGCGGGAGGGCCATATGAGCAGTTCTTC. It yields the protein CASSALLAGGPYEQFF.

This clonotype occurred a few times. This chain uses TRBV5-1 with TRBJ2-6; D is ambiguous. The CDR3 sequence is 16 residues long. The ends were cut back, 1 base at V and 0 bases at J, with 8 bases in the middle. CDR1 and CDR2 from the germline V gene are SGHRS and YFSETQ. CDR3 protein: CASSLRFFSGANVLTF. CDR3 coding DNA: TGCGCCAGCAGCTTGAGGTTTTTCTCTGGGGCCAACGTCCTGACTTTC. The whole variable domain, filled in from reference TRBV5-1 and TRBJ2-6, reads KAGVTQTPRYLIKTRGQQVTLSCSPISGHRSVSWYQQTPGQGLQFLFEYFSETQRNKGNFPGRFSGRQFSNSRSEMNVSTLELGDSALYLCASSLRFFSGANVLTFGAGSRLTVL.

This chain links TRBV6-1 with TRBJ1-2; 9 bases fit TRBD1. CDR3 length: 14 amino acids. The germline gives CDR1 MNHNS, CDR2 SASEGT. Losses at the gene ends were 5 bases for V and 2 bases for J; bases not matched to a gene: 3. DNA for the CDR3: TGTGCCAGCAGTCAACAGGGGGCGAACTATGGCTACACCTTC. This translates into CASSQQGANYGYTF.

The CDR3 nucleotides are TGTGCCAGCAGCGTCGGTGGGGGAGTCAATGAAAAACTGTTTTTT. This translates into CASSVGGGVNEKLFF. This chain uses TRBV9 with TRBJ1-4; D may be TRBD1 (5 bases). Trimming removed 2 bases at V and 5 bases at J, with 13 bases between. The CDR3 consists of 15 residues. Germline V gene sequence: CDR1 SGDLS, CDR2 YYNGEE.